This T cell receptor beta chain was found in a study of cytomegalovirus exposure and HLA in healthy donors. Study results and caveats: The productive fraction for most TCR beta V segments was about 90% or about 30% in an earlier analysis. Researchers reported in a later analysis that a missense DCLRE1C variant was tied to TCR beta V- and J-gene trimming. Associated with HLA alleles at 0.05 false discovery rate in a later analysis were 16,951 TCR beta sequences.

13 Jbeta primers and 60 Vbeta primers were used for the PCR. Assay: immunoSEQ multiplex PCR; the TCRdb copy retains only in-frame clones and omits some. The top ten hold about 30% of the sample, which has 90,000 or so clones, 80% seen once. Per the germline V gene, CDR1 is SQVTM and CDR2 is ANQGSEA. Trimming left V 7 bases short and J 0 bases short, with 9 bases between. The CDR3 extends over 12 amino acids. A note on this clone: What it binds is not known.

The rearrangement joins TRBV29-1 to TRBJ2-5; possibly TRBD1 for D (5 bases). The specimen sequenced was PBMCs. The TCR comes from a man in his forties or fifties in good health and CMV-seropositive. In DNA, the CDR3 is TGCAGCGCCCAGGGAAACCAAGAGACCCAGTACTTC. Translation: CSAQGNQETQYF. Filled out from reference TRBV29-1 and TRBJ2-5, the complete variable domain reads SAVISQKPSRDICQRGTSLTIQCQVDSQVTMMFWYRQQPGQSLTLIATANQGSEATYESGFVIDKFPISRPNLTFSTLTVSNMSPEDSSIYLCSAQGNQETQYFGPGTRLLVL.